The 31 T cell receptor beta chains in this list originate from one sample, sequenced in a study of CD8 T cells in ankylosing spondylitis. Findings and limits, study-wide: Blood of patients with ankylosing spondylitis appeared to be characterized by a TCR beta motif of several highly homologous variants.

Antigens for these TCRs are unknown. TCRdb independently ran MiXCR on the 5' RACE reads; one entry per CDR3 protein. The sample contains around 130,000 distinct CDR3 sequences, 17% of which appear only once. The sequenced material came from blood, either unsorted or a sorted T cell fraction (not recorded which). The origin of the receptors is a male donor with ankylosing spondylitis.

Only a few counts were recorded for this clonotype. The chain carries TRBV2 and TRBJ2-2, with TRBD1 matching over 7 bases. This CDR3 region has 11 residues. Germline-derived CDR1 and CDR2 are SNHLY and FYNNEI. V lost 9 bases, J lost 6 bases, and 1 base stayed unmatched. CDR3 DNA: TGTGCCAGAGGGGGCGCCGGGGAGCTGTTTTTT. Translation gives CARGGAGELFF. Filled out from reference TRBV2 and TRBJ2-2, the complete variable domain reads EPEVTQTPSHQVTQMGQEVILRCVPISNHLYFYWYRQILGQKVEFLVSFYNNEISEKSEIFDDQFSVERPDGSNFTLKIRSTKLEDSAMYFCARGGAGELFFGEGSRLTVL.

V and J are TRBV27 and TRBJ2-5; 11 nucleotides agree with TRBD2. CDR3 length equals 13 residues. V trimming: 8 bases; J trimming: 5 bases; junction bases outside the gene matches: 4. The germline gives CDR1 MNHEY, CDR2 SMNVEV (reference sequence). This CDR3 is CASSASGRETQYF. The CDR3 nucleotides read TGTGCCAGCTCGGCTAGCGGGAGGGAGACCCAGTACTTC.

The chain employs TRBV12-3 or TRBV12-4 and TRBJ1-2; D call uncertain. Between the trimmed V and J ends, which lost 1 base and 0 bases, there was a span of 9 bases. The CDR3 extends over 15 amino acids. CDR3 DNA: TGTGCCAGCAGTTTAGATGTGGGAACTAACTATGGCTACACCTTC. This gives the protein CASSLDVGTNYGYTF.

The J gene is TRBJ1-2, the V gene TRBV11-2, with D perhaps matching TRBD1 (5 bases). CDR1 is SGHAT and CDR2 is FQNNGV in the germline V gene. The CDR3 runs to 16 residues. Trimming stripped 5 bases from V and 2 bases from J, with 18 bases between. CDR3 sequence reads: CASSPYSATENYGYTF. The DNA for the CDR3 is TGTGCCAGCAGCCCTTACTCCGCGACAGAAAACTATGGCTACACCTTC.

This clonotype has just a few counts. The V call is TRBV12-3 or TRBV12-4, the J call TRBJ2-7; 7 bases match TRBD1. The junction had 5 bases not matched to a gene; V was cut back by 5 bases and J by 4 bases. This CDR3 has 13 residues. CDR3 sequence: CASSHRGKYEQYF. CDR3 bases: TGTGCCAGCAGTCACAGGGGAAAATACGAGCAGTACTTC.

The chain couples TRBV27 to TRBJ1-6; D ambiguous. Germline values: CDR1 MNHEY, CDR2 SMNVEV (reference sequence). V lost 5 bases to trimming and J lost 10 bases, with 12 bases between them. The CDR3 length is 13 residues. Here the CDR3 reads CASSRIHGSPLHF. The DNA for the CDR3 is TGTGCCAGCAGTAGAATACACGGGTCACCCCTCCACTTT.

The table lists this clonotype with a few counts. The CDR3 reads CSVDGTSGRASYNEQFF. In nucleotides, the CDR3 is TGCAGCGTTGACGGGACTAGCGGGAGGGCGTCCTACAATGAGCAGTTCTTC. The V call is TRBV29-1, the J call TRBJ2-1; 16 positions agree with TRBD2. CDR1 and CDR2 (germline): SQVTM, ANQGSEA. V was clipped by 3 bases and J by 1 base; unmatched bases: 3. The CDR3 has 17 residues.

V usage is TRBV6-5 and J usage is TRBJ2-7; D remains ambiguous. Germline loops: CDR1 MNHEY, CDR2 SVGAGI. The germline V and J ends were trimmed by 1 base and 3 bases, with 10 bases remaining between them. The CDR3 totals 14 residues. CDR3 loop: CASSYYGEFYEQYF. Written as DNA, the CDR3 is TGTGCCAGCAGTTACTATGGGGAATTCTACGAGCAGTACTTC.

This chain joins TRBV5-1 and TRBJ2-3; 11 bases are a match to TRBD2. The germline V gene has CDR1 SGHRS and CDR2 YFSETQ. V shed 2 bases and J 6 bases; nucleotides not matched to a gene: 5. The CDR3 contains 15 residues. The CDR3 spells CASSFTSGSRDTQYF. DNA for the CDR3: TGCGCCAGCAGCTTTACTAGCGGGAGTCGGGATACGCAGTATTTT.

This clonotype was picked up many times. The chain couples TRBV29-1 to TRBJ2-2; 7 positions agree with TRBD1. The V gene's germline CDR1 is SQVTM and CDR2 ANQGSEA. V lost 5 bases to trimming and J lost 2 bases; unmatched junction nucleotides: 5. CDR3 length equals 14 residues. CDR3 in DNA: TGCAGCGTTACGGGACAGTTAAACACCGGGGAGCTGTTTTTT. Translated: CSVTGQLNTGELFF.

The chain uses TRBV20-1 and TRBJ2-4; TRBD2 might be the D (6 bases). Germline assignment: CDR1 DFQATT and CDR2 SNEGSKA (reference sequence). There are 16 residues in the CDR3. V lost 0 bases and J lost 3, with 15 bases in between. CDR3 residues: CSARDLAEGSKNIQYF. CDR3 DNA sequence: TGCAGTGCTAGAGATCTGGCGGAGGGGAGCAAAAACATTCAGTACTTC.

This clonotype was recorded a few times. The chain employs TRBV4-3 and TRBJ2-3; 14 bases map to TRBD2. J lost 5 bases, V lost 3 bases, and 1 base had no gene match. Germline CDR1 LGHNA, CDR2 YSLEER. The CDR3 is 15 residues long. As DNA, the CDR3 is TGCGCCAGCAGCCATGGACTAGCGGGAGGAGATACGCAGTATTTT. The encoded protein is CASSHGLAGGDTQYF.

This clonotype is termed medium-sized. The chain is built from TRBV6-1 and TRBJ2-1, with 13 bases fitting TRBD2. With V trimmed by 0 bases and J by 2 bases, 10 bases remained unmatched. CDR1 is MNHNS, CDR2 SASEGT, per germline. The CDR3 covers 20 residues. In DNA, the CDR3 is TGTGCCAGCAGTGAAGCCGCCGGGACTAGCGGGATTGGGACCTACAATGAGCAGTTCTTC. Protein sequence: CASSEAAGTSGIGTYNEQFF.

The V gene is TRBV14, the J gene TRBJ2-1; 11 bases line up with TRBD2. The CDR3 has 19 residues. Germline CDR1 SGHDN, CDR2 FVKESK. The V gene end was trimmed by 4 bases and the J gene end by 4 bases; junction bases not matched to a gene: 15. The CDR3 coding sequence is TGTGCCAGCAGCCTCGGGACTAGCGGCCATCCCTCCCGATACAATGAGCAGTTCTTC. Residues: CASSLGTSGHPSRYNEQFF.

This clonotype was counted between two and nine times. This chain links TRBV9 with TRBJ2-1; TRBD2 aligns across 7 bases. J was trimmed by 7 bases and V by 0 bases; bases with no gene match: 7. CDR1 SGDLS and CDR2 YYNGEE come from the germline V gene. The CDR3 has 15 amino acids. The CDR3 DNA follows: TGTGCCAGCAGCGTAGGCGGGAGAGTCGGTAATGAGCAGTTCTTC. Protein product: CASSVGGRVGNEQFF. Full variable domain (missing parts from reference TRBV9 and TRBJ2-1): DSGVTQTPKHLITATGQRVTLRCSPRSGDLSVYWYQQSLDQGLQFLIQYYNGEERAKGNILERFSAQQFPDLHSELNLSSLELGDSALYFCASSVGGRVGNEQFFGPGTRLTVL.

This clonotype showed up just a few times. V is TRBV20-1 and J is TRBJ2-3, with TRBD1 matching 9 bases. J was trimmed by 4 bases and V by 6 bases; bases with no gene match: 11. Germline V gene lookup returns CDR1 DFQATT and CDR2 SNEGSKA (reference sequence). This CDR3 has 15 residues. For the CDR3, the DNA is TGCAGTGCCGAGGGGGACAGGGAAAACCCAGATACGCAGTATTTT. Translating gives CSAEGDRENPDTQYF.

This clonotype appeared a few times. The chain joins TRBV12-3 or TRBV12-4 to TRBJ2-1; a possible D gene is TRBD1 (6 bases). This CDR3 has 14 amino acids. The V end was cut by 6 bases, the J end by 9 bases, with 18 bases between. The CDR3 here is CASSPTGRGIEQFF. CDR3 DNA sequence: TGTGCCAGCAGCCCAACAGGGCGTGGGATTGAGCAGTTCTTC.

The chain is built from TRBV4-1 and TRBJ1-1; D ambiguous. CDR3 size: 15 residues. V was pared by 0 bases and J by 0 bases, with 8 bases between. Germline loops: CDR1 MGHRA, CDR2 YSYEKL. As DNA, the CDR3 is TGCGCCAGCAGCCAAGAGTCTTTAATGAACACTGAAGCTTTCTTT. Amino acid sequence: CASSQESLMNTEAFF.

This clonotype was picked up a small number of times. This chain connects TRBV4-1 to TRBJ2-2; TRBD1 might be the D (6 bases). Trimming shortened V by 3 bases and J by 5 bases, and 22 bases separated the two germline ends. Germline V gene sequence: CDR1 MGHRA, CDR2 YSYEKL. CDR3 size: 18 residues. In DNA, the CDR3 is TGCGCCAGCAGCCAGGCCGACAGGCGCTTACCCCGGACCGGGGAGCTGTTTTTT. Protein product: CASSQADRRLPRTGELFF.

This clonotype turned up a few times. This rearrangement joins TRBV11-2 to TRBJ1-2, with 11 bases fitting TRBD1. V lost 5 bases and J lost 4; bases outside the gene matches: 3. Looked up from germline, CDR1 is SGHAT and CDR2 is FQNNGV. CDR3 length: 14 amino acids. CDR3 nucleotide sequence: TGTGCCAGCAGCGCCGGGACAGGGGGCTATGGCTACACCTTC. It is translated as CASSAGTGGYGYTF.

This clonotype was seen more than once but under ten times. The rearrangement links TRBV9 to TRBJ2-1; perhaps TRBD2 as D (5 bases). CDR1 is SGDLS, CDR2 YYNGEE, per germline. This CDR3 region has 15 residues. Deletions cut 0 bases from V and 1 base from J, with 8 bases between. The CDR3 DNA is TGTGCCAGCAGCGTAGGGCGGGCATCCTACAATGAGCAGTTCTTC. This codes for CASSVGRASYNEQFF.

A few counts support this clonotype. This chain uses TRBV5-1 with TRBJ2-2, with D maybe TRBD2 (5 bases). V shed 0 bases and J shed 3 bases, with 9 bases lying between them. The CDR3 has 15 residues. The germline V gene encodes CDR1 SGHRS and CDR2 YFSETQ. The DNA for the CDR3 is TGCGCCAGCAGCTTGGTGTGGGAGTACACCGGGGAGCTGTTTTTT. Protein sequence: CASSLVWEYTGELFF.

The sample holds a few counts of this clonotype. The chain is built from TRBV10-3 and TRBJ2-7, with D possibly TRBD1 on 5 matching bases. The CDR3 totals 17 residues. Trimming took off 6 bases at V and 3 bases at J, with 24 bases between the two ends. The germline gives CDR1 ENHRY, CDR2 SYGVKD. The CDR3 nucleotides read TGTGCCATCAGAATGACATATGGTCCGAAGCAGGGCTACGAGCAGTACTTC. Translation: CAIRMTYGPKQGYEQYF.

The J gene is TRBJ2-3, the V gene TRBV6-5, with 9 bases aligning to TRBD2. Germline values: CDR1 MNHEY, CDR2 SVGAGI. CDR3 size: 17 residues. The trim removed 2 bases at V and 1 base at J, leaving 7 bases unmatched. The CDR3 region is CASSYILSGSGTDTQYF. CDR3 nucleotides: TGTGCCAGCAGTTACATACTTAGCGGGAGTGGCACAGATACGCAGTATTTT.

This clonotype was picked up a small number of times. In nucleotides, the CDR3 is TGCGCCAGCAGCAAGGGTTGGGGCTACGAGCAGTACTTC. Translating gives CASSKGWGYEQYF. The chain joins TRBV5-1 to TRBJ2-7; D is ambiguous. CDR1 is SGHRS and CDR2 is YFSETQ in the germline V gene. CDR3 length: 13 residues. With 4 bases removed from V and 3 bases from J, the gap between germline ends came to 11 bases.

The V and J genes are TRBV24-1 and TRBJ1-5; D is unresolved. Trimming removed 9 bases from V and 4 bases from J, with 15 bases in between. There are 14 residues in the CDR3. CDR1 is KGHDR and CDR2 is SFDVKD in the germline V gene. The DNA for the CDR3 is TGTGCCACCCAGCGGGGTGTTGGAAATCAGCCCCAGCATTTT. Its protein is CATQRGVGNQPQHF.

The chain employs TRBV7-9 and TRBJ1-2; no firm D call. Per germline, CDR1 SEHNR and CDR2 FQNEAQ (reference sequence). Deletions cut 5 bases from V and 14 bases from J, with 9 bases between. The CDR3 loop spans 9 amino acids. CDR3 in DNA: TGTGCCAGCAGCCCCCCGATTACCTTC. This sequence encodes CASSPPITF. Combining the CDR3 with reference TRBV7-9 and TRBJ1-2 gives the whole variable domain DTGVSQNPRHKITKRGQNVTFRCDPISEHNRLYWYRQTLGQGPEFLTYFQNEAQLEKSRLLSDRFSAERPKGSFSTLEIQRTEQGDSAMYLCASSPPITFGSGTRLTVV.

This chain uses TRBV30 with TRBJ1-1; D possibly corresponds to TRBD1 (5 bases). Between the trimmed V and J ends, which lost 5 bases and 8 bases, there was a span of 18 bases. From germline, CDR1 is GTSNPN and CDR2 SVGIG (reference sequence). The CDR3 totals 13 residues. The CDR3 sequence: CAWDLLRGTEAFF. The CDR3 region has the DNA TGTGCCTGGGATCTTCTGAGGGGAACCGAAGCTTTCTTT.

This clonotype appeared many times. V usage is TRBV7-9 and J usage is TRBJ2-1, with D maybe TRBD2 (6 bases). Germline CDR1 and CDR2: SEHNR and FQNEAQ (reference sequence). This CDR3 has 14 residues. Deletions cut 4 bases from V and 9 bases from J, with 16 bases between. CDR3 amino acids: CASSSGASWGEQFF. The CDR3 DNA sequence: TGTGCCAGCAGCTCGGGAGCCAGTTGGGGTGAGCAGTTCTTC.

This clonotype was observed a handful of times. The CDR3 protein is CSARDHGVEQYF. The CDR3 DNA is TGCAGTGCTAGAGATCATGGGGTTGAGCAGTACTTC. The gene calls are TRBV20-1 and TRBJ2-7, with no clear D. The germline V and J ends were trimmed by 0 bases and 7 bases, with 10 bases remaining between them. Per germline, CDR1 DFQATT and CDR2 SNEGSKA (reference sequence). The CDR3 runs 12 residues.

CDR3: CSAREGGRLPMDEQFF. The DNA of the CDR3 is TGCAGTGCTAGAGAGGGCGGGAGGCTCCCCATGGATGAGCAGTTCTTC. The V and J genes are TRBV20-1 and TRBJ2-1; TRBD2 matches 8 bases. Trimming took 0 bases from V and 8 from J; bases not matched to a gene: 12. Germline CDR1 and CDR2: DFQATT and SNEGSKA (reference sequence). CDR3 length equals 16 residues.